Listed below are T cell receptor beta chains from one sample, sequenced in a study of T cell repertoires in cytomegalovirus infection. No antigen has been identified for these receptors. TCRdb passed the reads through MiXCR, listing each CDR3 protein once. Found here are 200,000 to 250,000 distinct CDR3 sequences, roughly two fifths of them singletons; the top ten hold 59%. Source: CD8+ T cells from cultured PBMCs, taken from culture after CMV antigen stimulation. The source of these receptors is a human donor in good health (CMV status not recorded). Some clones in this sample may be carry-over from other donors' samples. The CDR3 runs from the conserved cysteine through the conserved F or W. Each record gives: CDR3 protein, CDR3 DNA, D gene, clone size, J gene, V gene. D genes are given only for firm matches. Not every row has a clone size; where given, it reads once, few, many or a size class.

cdr3_aa: CASSLRLNTEAFF
cdr3_nt: TGTGCCAGCAGCTTAAGATTGAACACTGAAGCTTTCTTT
d_call: .
clone_size: .
j_call: TRBJ1-1
v_call: TRBV7-3

cdr3_aa: CATSRQVDEQFF
cdr3_nt: TGTGCCACCAGCAGACAGGTGGATGAGCAGTTCTTC
d_call: .
clone_size: .
j_call: TRBJ2-1
v_call: TRBV15

cdr3_aa: CASSLSALMGQGARFGNQPQHF
cdr3_nt: TGTGCCAGCAGCTTATCCGCCCTCATGGGACAGGGCGCAAGATTTGGCAATCAGCCCCAGCATTTT
d_call: TRBD1
clone_size: .
j_call: TRBJ1-5
v_call: TRBV7-2

cdr3_aa: CASSPWTGPHSIFSGNTIYF
cdr3_nt: TGTGCCAGCAGCCCATGGACAGGGCCCCACTCGATCTTTTCTGGAAACACCATATATTTT
d_call: TRBD1
clone_size: few
j_call: TRBJ1-3
v_call: TRBV11-2

cdr3_aa: CASSFQIGANYGYTF
cdr3_nt: TGTGCCAGCAGCTTCCAAATCGGGGCTAACTATGGCTACACCTTC
d_call: .
clone_size: few
j_call: TRBJ1-2
v_call: TRBV7-9

cdr3_aa: CASFTGGENTEAFF
cdr3_nt: TGTGCCAGCTTCACAGGGGGGGAAAACACTGAAGCTTTCTTT
d_call: TRBD1
clone_size: .
j_call: TRBJ1-1
v_call: TRBV11-3

cdr3_aa: CASSLASSPDTQYF
cdr3_nt: TGTGCCAGCAGCTTAGCCTCTAGTCCAGATACGCAGTATTTT
d_call: .
clone_size: .
j_call: TRBJ2-3
v_call: TRBV7-9

cdr3_aa: CASSDYPATPYEQYF
cdr3_nt: TGTGCCAGCAGTGATTACCCAGCGACTCCCTACGAGCAGTACTTC
d_call: .
clone_size: .
j_call: TRBJ2-7
v_call: TRBV6-1

cdr3_aa: CASSASSRDSALSGYTF
cdr3_nt: TGTGCCAGCAGCGCAAGCTCGAGGGACTCAGCGCTAAGTGGCTACACCTTC
d_call: .
clone_size: .
j_call: TRBJ1-2
v_call: TRBV7-3

cdr3_aa: CASSWGAGKETQYF
cdr3_nt: TGTGCCAGCAGTTGGGGTGCGGGGAAAGAGACCCAGTACTTC
d_call: .
clone_size: .
j_call: TRBJ2-5
v_call: TRBV6-6

cdr3_aa: CSARSDRGHHEQYF
cdr3_nt: TGCAGTGCTAGATCGGACAGGGGTCACCACGAGCAGTACTTC
d_call: TRBD1
clone_size: .
j_call: TRBJ2-7
v_call: TRBV20-1

cdr3_aa: CASSLGRSGVYNEQFF
cdr3_nt: TGTGCCAGCAGCTTAGGAAGGAGCGGGGTCTACAATGAGCAGTTCTTC
d_call: TRBD2
clone_size: once
j_call: TRBJ2-1
v_call: TRBV7-6

cdr3_aa: CASSFWTGSLGPEMNTEAFF
cdr3_nt: TGCGCCAGCAGCTTTTGGACAGGGAGCTTGGGCCCAGAAATGAACACTGAAGCTTTCTTT
d_call: TRBD1
clone_size: few
j_call: TRBJ1-1
v_call: TRBV5-1

cdr3_aa: CASSLPEGNTEAFF
cdr3_nt: TGTGCCAGCAGCTTACCCGAAGGAAACACTGAAGCTTTCTTT
d_call: .
clone_size: many
j_call: TRBJ1-1
v_call: TRBV7-8

cdr3_aa: CASSVGFRSSTDTQYF
cdr3_nt: TGTGCCAGCAGCGTAGGATTTAGGTCTAGCACAGATACGCAGTATTTT
d_call: .
clone_size: few
j_call: TRBJ2-3
v_call: TRBV9

cdr3_aa: CASSLRPTETQYF
cdr3_nt: TGTGCCAGCAGCTTAAGGCCGACCGAGACCCAGTACTTC
d_call: .
clone_size: .
j_call: TRBJ2-5
v_call: TRBV7-9

cdr3_aa: CASSSDGGYTF
cdr3_nt: TGCGCCAGCAGCTCGGACGGGGGCTACACCTTC
d_call: .
clone_size: .
j_call: TRBJ1-2
v_call: TRBV5-1

cdr3_aa: CASSFYFEGTGASPQHF
cdr3_nt: TGTGCCAGCAGTTTCTACTTTGAGGGGACAGGGGCCTCGCCCCAGCATTTT
d_call: TRBD1
clone_size: .
j_call: TRBJ1-5
v_call: TRBV28

cdr3_aa: CASNHWTGEDLRTGNTIYF
cdr3_nt: TGTGCCAGCAACCATTGGACAGGGGAAGATTTGAGGACTGGAAACACCATATATTTT
d_call: TRBD1
clone_size: few
j_call: TRBJ1-3
v_call: TRBV11-2

cdr3_aa: CSATSRDSPGQYNEQFF
cdr3_nt: TGCAGTGCTACCTCTCGTGACTCCCCTGGTCAATACAATGAGCAGTTCTTC
d_call: .
clone_size: .
j_call: TRBJ2-1
v_call: TRBV20-1

cdr3_aa: CASSPLPLGRGQFNEQFF
cdr3_nt: TGTGCCAGCTCACCACTGCCCTTAGGGCGGGGCCAATTCAATGAGCAGTTCTTC
d_call: .
clone_size: .
j_call: TRBJ2-1
v_call: TRBV18

cdr3_aa: CASSQKPGAGNTEAFF
cdr3_nt: TGCGCCAGCAGCCAAAAACCAGGGGCTGGGAACACTGAAGCTTTCTTT
d_call: .
clone_size: .
j_call: TRBJ1-1
v_call: TRBV4-1

cdr3_aa: CAIHVGAAAPNTGELFF
cdr3_nt: TGTGCCATCCATGTTGGGGCAGCCGCCCCGAACACCGGGGAGCTGTTTTTT
d_call: .
clone_size: .
j_call: TRBJ2-2
v_call: TRBV2

cdr3_aa: CSARKGGPNTEAFF
cdr3_nt: TGCAGTGCCAGAAAAGGCGGCCCGAACACTGAAGCTTTCTTT
d_call: .
clone_size: many
j_call: TRBJ1-1
v_call: TRBV20-1

cdr3_aa: CASSFATSLGGYTF
cdr3_nt: TGCGCCAGCAGCTTCGCAACCTCCCTCGGGGGCTACACCTTC
d_call: .
clone_size: few
j_call: TRBJ1-2
v_call: TRBV5-1

cdr3_aa: CASRPGQIFTGELFF
cdr3_nt: TGTGCCAGCAGGCCGGGACAGATATTCACCGGGGAGCTGTTTTTT
d_call: TRBD1
clone_size: .
j_call: TRBJ2-2
v_call: TRBV27

cdr3_aa: CASSLGRGSNQPQHF
cdr3_nt: TGTGCCAGCAGCTTAGGCAGGGGCAGCAATCAGCCCCAGCATTTT
d_call: .
clone_size: few
j_call: TRBJ1-5
v_call: TRBV7-2

cdr3_aa: CASSPLGVAASYNEQFF
cdr3_nt: TGTGCCAGCAGCCCGCTGGGGGTAGCGGCCTCCTACAATGAGCAGTTCTTC
d_call: .
clone_size: .
j_call: TRBJ2-1
v_call: TRBV28

cdr3_aa: CASSTGLYYEQYF
cdr3_nt: TGTGCCAGTAGTACGGGACTTTACTACGAGCAGTACTTC
d_call: .
clone_size: once
j_call: TRBJ2-7
v_call: TRBV19

cdr3_aa: CATSAGTDTQYF
cdr3_nt: TGTGCCACCAGCGCGGGGACAGATACGCAGTATTTT
d_call: .
clone_size: few
j_call: TRBJ2-3
v_call: TRBV15

cdr3_aa: CASSVRSFRGEKLFF
cdr3_nt: TGTGCCAGCAGTGTCCGGAGCTTCAGGGGTGAAAAACTGTTTTTT
d_call: .
clone_size: .
j_call: TRBJ1-4
v_call: TRBV25-1

cdr3_aa: CASSLAGGETYEQYF
cdr3_nt: TGTGCCAGCAGCTTAGCGGGGGGAGAGACCTACGAGCAGTACTTC
d_call: .
clone_size: .
j_call: TRBJ2-7
v_call: TRBV11-1

cdr3_aa: CASSSTGTASTDTQYF
cdr3_nt: TGTGCCAGCAGTTCAACCGGGACTGCTAGCACAGATACGCAGTATTTT
d_call: .
clone_size: few
j_call: TRBJ2-3
v_call: TRBV6-6

cdr3_aa: CASSPAPSGTGNEQFF
cdr3_nt: TGTGCCAGCAGCCCAGCCCCCAGCGGGACAGGCAATGAGCAGTTCTTC
d_call: .
clone_size: .
j_call: TRBJ2-1
v_call: TRBV4-2

cdr3_aa: CATRDFGISGDGYTF
cdr3_nt: TGTGCCACCCGAGACTTTGGCATTTCTGGGGATGGCTACACCTTC
d_call: .
clone_size: .
j_call: TRBJ1-2
v_call: TRBV19

cdr3_aa: CASSSPAGEVRADNEQFF
cdr3_nt: TGTGCCAGCAGCTCGCCGGCAGGCGAAGTGAGAGCGGACAATGAGCAGTTCTTC
d_call: .
clone_size: few
j_call: TRBJ2-1
v_call: TRBV7-9

cdr3_aa: CASRRRGRDQPQHF
cdr3_nt: TGTGCCAGCCGTCGGCGGGGCCGTGATCAGCCCCAGCATTTT
d_call: .
clone_size: .
j_call: TRBJ1-5
v_call: TRBV28

cdr3_aa: CASSFSGGDTQYF
cdr3_nt: TGTGCCAGCAGCTTCTCAGGGGGCGATACGCAGTATTTT
d_call: TRBD1
clone_size: .
j_call: TRBJ2-3
v_call: TRBV5-4

cdr3_aa: CASSLDGAEAFF
cdr3_nt: TGTGCCAGCAGCTTAGACGGAGCTGAAGCTTTCTTT
d_call: .
clone_size: .
j_call: TRBJ1-1
v_call: TRBV7-9

cdr3_aa: CASSTGATKETQYF
cdr3_nt: TGTGCCAGCAGCACGGGGGCTACCAAAGAGACCCAGTACTTC
d_call: .
clone_size: once
j_call: TRBJ2-5
v_call: TRBV5-6

cdr3_aa: CARSPGLAGGRGNEQFF
cdr3_nt: TGTGCCAGAAGCCCGGGACTAGCGGGAGGAAGGGGCAATGAGCAGTTCTTC
d_call: TRBD2
clone_size: .
j_call: TRBJ2-1
v_call: TRBV28

cdr3_aa: CATSSGRAGELFF
cdr3_nt: TGTGCCACCAGCAGCGGTCGGGCCGGGGAGCTGTTTTTT
d_call: .
clone_size: .
j_call: TRBJ2-2
v_call: TRBV15

cdr3_aa: CASSWTLDQNEQYF
cdr3_nt: TGTGCCAGCAGCTGGACCCTGGACCAGAACGAGCAGTACTTC
d_call: .
clone_size: .
j_call: TRBJ2-7
v_call: TRBV11-2

cdr3_aa: CATSDPRDSPPPHNEQFF
cdr3_nt: TGTGCCACCAGTGATCCGCGGGATAGTCCCCCCCCACACAATGAGCAGTTCTTC
d_call: .
clone_size: .
j_call: TRBJ2-1
v_call: TRBV24-1

cdr3_aa: CASSQDQRRNTEAFF
cdr3_nt: TGCGCCAGCAGCCAAGATCAAAGGCGGAACACTGAAGCTTTCTTT
d_call: .
clone_size: few
j_call: TRBJ1-1
v_call: TRBV4-1

cdr3_aa: CASSYKLAGPNNEQFF
cdr3_nt: TGTGCCAGCAGTTACAAACTAGCGGGCCCAAACAATGAGCAGTTCTTC
d_call: TRBD2
clone_size: .
j_call: TRBJ2-1
v_call: TRBV6-2/TRBV6-3

cdr3_aa: CASWGRGTYEQYF
cdr3_nt: TGTGCCAGCTGGGGAAGGGGAACCTACGAGCAGTACTTC
d_call: .
clone_size: .
j_call: TRBJ2-7
v_call: TRBV6-2/TRBV6-3

cdr3_aa: CASSYSTLDGANEKLFF
cdr3_nt: TGTGCCAGCAGTTACTCGACCCTCGACGGGGCTAATGAAAAACTGTTTTTT
d_call: .
clone_size: .
j_call: TRBJ1-4
v_call: TRBV6-6

cdr3_aa: CASSQLLAGVSYEQYF
cdr3_nt: TGTGCCAGCAGTCAACTACTAGCGGGTGTCTCCTACGAGCAGTACTTC
d_call: TRBD2
clone_size: .
j_call: TRBJ2-7
v_call: TRBV12-3/TRBV12-4

cdr3_aa: CASSFRQGMKSNQPQHF
cdr3_nt: TGTGCCAGCAGCTTTAGACAGGGGATGAAAAGCAATCAGCCCCAGCATTTT
d_call: TRBD1
clone_size: few
j_call: TRBJ1-5
v_call: TRBV7-8

cdr3_aa: CAISEFLRFPYEQYF
cdr3_nt: TGTGCCATCAGTGAGTTCCTCAGGTTCCCCTACGAGCAGTACTTC
d_call: .
clone_size: .
j_call: TRBJ2-7
v_call: TRBV10-3

cdr3_aa: CATGGYGELFF
cdr3_nt: TGTGCCACAGGGGGCTACGGGGAGCTGTTTTTT
d_call: TRBD1
clone_size: .
j_call: TRBJ2-2
v_call: TRBV15

cdr3_aa: CASRGRGAPRDEQFF
cdr3_nt: TGTGCCAGTAGGGGACGGGGGGCCCCGAGGGATGAGCAGTTCTTC
d_call: .
clone_size: .
j_call: TRBJ2-1
v_call: TRBV19